The TCR beta chain under discussion was sequenced for a study of cytomegalovirus exposure and HLA in healthy donors. Trimming removed 4 bases from V and 4 bases from J; junction bases left unmatched: 7. Germline V gene sequence: CDR1 SGHTA, CDR2 FQGNSA. This CDR3 spans 16 amino acids. PCR involved 60 Vbeta and 13 Jbeta primers. The repertoire was sequenced with immunoSEQ multiplex PCR; TCRdb's copy has only in-frame clones and lacks some. Altogether fewer than 110,000 clones are present, roughly 70% being singletons, with the ten largest covering about 3.5%. This receptor was identified in a woman between 50 and 59 years old in good health and CMV-seronegative. Sample: PBMCs. The chain recombines TRBV7-2 with TRBJ2-7; 13 positions match TRBD2. CDR3 in DNA: TGTGCCAGCAGCTCCCCGACTAGCGGGAGGTTGTACGAGCAGTACTTC. Its protein product is CASSSPTSGRLYEQYF.